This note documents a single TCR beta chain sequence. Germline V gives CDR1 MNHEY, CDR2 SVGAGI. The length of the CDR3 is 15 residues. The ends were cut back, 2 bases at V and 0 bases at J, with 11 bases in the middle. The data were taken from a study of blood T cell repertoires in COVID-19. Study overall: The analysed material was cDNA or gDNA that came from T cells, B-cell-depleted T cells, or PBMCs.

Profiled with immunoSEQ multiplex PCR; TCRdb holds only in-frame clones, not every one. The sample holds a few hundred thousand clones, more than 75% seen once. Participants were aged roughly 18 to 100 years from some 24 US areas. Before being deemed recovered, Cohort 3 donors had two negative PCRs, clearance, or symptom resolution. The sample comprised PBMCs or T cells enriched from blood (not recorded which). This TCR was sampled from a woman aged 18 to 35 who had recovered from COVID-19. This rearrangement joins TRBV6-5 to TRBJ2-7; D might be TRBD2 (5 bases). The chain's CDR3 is CASSYVEGPSYEQYF. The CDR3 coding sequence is TGTGCCAGCAGTTACGTAGAGGGTCCCTCCTACGAGCAGTACTTC.